This T cell receptor beta chain originates from a study of T cells expressing NK-cell markers. Study-level background: Sorted CD3+CD56-NKG2C+, CD3+CD56+NKG2C+ and CD3+CD56+NKG2C- T cells supplied the TCR beta repertoires. HCMV seropositivity characterized seven of the eight sequenced donors, and seronegativity one.

The CDR3 is 14 amino acids. Germline V CDR1 and CDR2: MGHDK, SYGVNS. For each CDR3 protein, TCRdb gives one entry from its re-call of the 5' RACE reads, without DNA. Its table records some 300,000 distinct CDR3 sequences. The sequence was obtained from a young man in good health. Source material: blood T cells: a sorted CD56 or NKG2C T cell subset, CD4+ or CD8+ T cells, or bulk PBMC T cells (not recorded which). The chain joins TRBV25-1 to TRBJ1-1; TCRdb proposes TRBD1, but this gene call is untestable without DNA. CDR3 sequence: CASVPGQGWREAFF.